Sequencing of this T cell receptor (beta chain) was carried out in a study of T-cell memory formation after mild COVID-19. The overall study: TCR clusters mostly belonged to single donors.

Trimming removed 1 base from V and 0 bases from J; junction bases left unmatched: 3. The CDR3 is 16 amino acids. The V gene's germline CDR1 is LNHNV and CDR2 YYDKDF (reference sequence). General observations from the study: Among contracting clones, CD4+ were mainly CM/EM and CD8+ enriched in EMRA. In pre-infection memory, a portion of responding clones appeared, which suggested that cross-reactive memory joined.

Comments on this clonotype: What it binds is not known.

Constant-segment-primed 5'RACE gave TCR alpha and TCR beta cDNA libraries with sample barcodes and UMIs. MiXCR, run by TCRdb on the 5' RACE reads, gives a single entry per CDR3 protein. Of 70,000 to 100,000 distinct CDR3 sequences listed, about 15% are singletons. This chain joins TRBV15 and TRBJ1-5; TRBD1 aligns across 7 bases. This sequence was found in a man between 18 and 29 years old who had mild COVID-19 (a few samples of this study predate the infection). Cell type and time point are not known. The source material was PBMCs or a T cell subset sorted from them (not recorded which). The CDR3 sequence is CATSRGGQYSNQPQHF. The CDR3 coding sequence is TGTGCCACCAGCAGAGGGGGACAGTATAGCAATCAGCCCCAGCATTTT.